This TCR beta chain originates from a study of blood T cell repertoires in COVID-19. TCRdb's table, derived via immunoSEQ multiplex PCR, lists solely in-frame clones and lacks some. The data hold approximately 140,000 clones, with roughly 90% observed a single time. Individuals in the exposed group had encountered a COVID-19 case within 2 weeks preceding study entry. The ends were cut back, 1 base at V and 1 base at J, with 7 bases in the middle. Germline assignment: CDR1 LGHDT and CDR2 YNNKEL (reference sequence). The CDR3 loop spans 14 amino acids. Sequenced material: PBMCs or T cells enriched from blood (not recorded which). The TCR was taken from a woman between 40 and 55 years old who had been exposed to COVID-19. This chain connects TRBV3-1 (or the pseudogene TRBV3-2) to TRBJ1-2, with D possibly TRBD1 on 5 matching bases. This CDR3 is CASSQATDNYGYTF. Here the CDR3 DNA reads TGTGCCAGCAGCCAAGCGACAGATAACTATGGCTACACCTTC.